These 12 T cell receptor beta chains came from one sample sequenced in a study of regulatory T cells in long-lasting Graves disease. Regarding time point: newly diagnosed GD, antithyroid drugs for less than 3 months. The TCR library was made from RNA that had been extracted from PBMCs in TRIzol. Relying on iRepertoire HTBI primers and Arm-PCR of CDR3 regions, the team built TCR beta libraries. TCRdb analysed the multiplex PCR reads with MiXCR anew, one entry per CDR3 protein. The profile covers approximately 360,000 distinct CDR3 sequences, with 10% to 15% appearing a single time and under 20% taken by the ten largest. These data also featured in a second study, about T cells in Graves' hyperthyroidism and ophthalmopathy.

The sequencing here drew on peripheral blood mononuclear cells (PBMCs), taken at new diagnosis, from a patient treated with antithyroid drugs. The source is a woman aged 18 to 35 with Graves disease.

The chain is built from TRBV20-1 and TRBJ2-3; 10 nucleotides match TRBD2. The trim removed 0 bases at V and 0 bases at J, leaving 15 bases unmatched. Germline V gene lookup returns CDR1 DFQATT and CDR2 SNEGSKA (reference sequence). This CDR3 region has 20 residues. CDR3 sequence (DNA): TGCAGTGCTAGAGACCCTAGTGGGCTAGCGGGAGTAGCTAGCACAGATACGCAGTATTTT. It encodes CSARDPSGLAGVASTDTQYF.

CDR3 loop: CASTLTGTSAHYNEQFF. The CDR3 nucleotides read TGTGCCAGCACCCTTACCGGGACTAGCGCCCATTACAATGAGCAGTTCTTC. The chain is built from TRBV12-3 or TRBV12-4 and TRBJ2-1, with 10 bases lining up with TRBD2. CDR3 length: 17 residues. After removal of 7 bases from V and 4 bases from J, the junction contained 13 bases not matched to a gene.

The genes are TRBV12-3 or TRBV12-4 and TRBJ2-3; 9 bases are shared with TRBD2. With 7 bases clipped from V and 3 bases from J, the junction kept 14 bases outside the gene matches. The CDR3 runs to 17 residues. CDR3 DNA: TGTGCCAGCATCCAAGGGTTTAGCGGGGGATGGACAGATACGCAGTATTTT. The encoded protein is CASIQGFSGGWTDTQYF.

Ten or more counts support this clonotype. The DNA of the CDR3 is TGTGCCAGCAACGCGAGATTCTCTGGAAACACCATATATTTT. It translates to CASNARFSGNTIYF. J is TRBJ1-3 and V is TRBV6-1, with D uncertain. Trimming removed 7 bases at V and 0 bases at J, with 10 bases between. The CDR3 length is 14 residues. CDR1 and CDR2 (germline): MNHNS, SASEGT.

The V gene is TRBV4-1, the J gene TRBJ2-7; D gene ambiguous. Deletions cut 1 base from V and 6 bases from J, with 7 bases between. CDR3 length: 12 residues. The germline CDR1 and CDR2 sequences are MGHRA and YSYEKL. The CDR3 coding sequence is TGCGCCAGCAGCCAAGTCCCGGGCGAGCAGTACTTC. This gives the protein CASSQVPGEQYF.

This clonotype was seen more than once but under ten times. A far larger clone is off by one base, so a read error is likely. V is TRBV11-3 and J is TRBJ1-1; possible D gene TRBD1, 6 bases. The CDR3 is 13 amino acids. Germline V gene lookup returns CDR1 SGHNT and CDR2 YENEEA. The chain's CDR3 is CASSSRDITEALF. The CDR3 DNA reads as TGTGCCAGCAGCTCCCGGGACATCACTGAAGCTCTCTTT.

The table lists this clonotype with many counts. This sequence joins TRBV5-8 and TRBJ1-2; D gene ambiguous. From germline, CDR1 is SGHTS and CDR2 YDEGEE. With 4 bases removed from V and 4 bases from J, the gap between germline ends came to 17 bases. The CDR3 sequence is 15 residues long. The CDR3 sequence is CASSLIPPTFYGYTF. The CDR3 DNA sequence: TGTGCCAGCAGCCTAATTCCACCGACCTTCTATGGCTACACCTTC.

There are a few counts of this clonotype. V gene TRBV6-5 combines with J gene TRBJ2-1; TRBD2 might be the D (6 bases). Trimming left V 4 bases short and J 5 bases short, with 15 bases between. This CDR3 has 15 amino acids. Germline V gene lookup returns CDR1 MNHEY and CDR2 SVGAGI. CDR3 sequence: CASSFTLAENNEQFF. The CDR3 region has the DNA TGTGCCAGCAGTTTCACCTTAGCGGAAAACAATGAGCAGTTCTTC.

The rearrangement links TRBV6-1 to TRBJ2-1; 8 bases map to TRBD1. Per the germline V gene, CDR1 is MNHNS and CDR2 is SASEGT. The CDR3 loop spans 14 amino acids. After removal of 6 bases from V and 3 bases from J, the junction contained 4 bases not matched to a gene. The CDR3 is CASRRTGNYNEQFF. CDR3 bases: TGTGCCAGCAGAAGGACAGGGAACTACAATGAGCAGTTCTTC.

This clonotype came up many times. The chain has TRBV28 and TRBJ2-1, with TRBD1 identical over 12 bases. Trimming cost V 6 bases and J 8 bases; bases outside gene matches: 5. The germline V gene has CDR1 MDHEN and CDR2 SYDVKM. The CDR3 is made up of 14 amino acids. In DNA form, the CDR3 reads TGTGCCAGCAGAGGGACAGGGGGCTCGGATGAGCAGTTCTTC. It translates to CASRGTGGSDEQFF.

This clonotype was found a few times. V is TRBV7-6 and J is TRBJ2-3, with D maybe TRBD2 (5 bases). Trimming cost V 5 bases and J 9 bases, with 15 bases left between them. CDR3 length equals 13 residues. In germline, CDR1 is SGHVS, CDR2 FNYEAQ. The CDR3 protein is CASSPLAGATQYF. CDR3 nucleotides: TGTGCCAGCAGCCCTCTGGCGGGTGCGACGCAGTATTTT.

This clonotype was picked up many times. The genes are TRBV12-3 or TRBV12-4 and TRBJ2-3; D may correspond to TRBD1 or TRBD2 (6 bases each). V lost 2 bases and J lost 4, with 13 bases in between. The CDR3 length is 15 residues. The CDR3 spells CASSLRLRGADTQYF. The DNA for the CDR3 is TGTGCCAGCAGTTTAAGACTTAGGGGGGCAGATACGCAGTATTTT.